This entry features one T cell receptor (beta chain) sequence. The CDR3 consists of 14 residues. Germline values: CDR1 MNHEY, CDR2 SMNVEV (reference sequence). The junction had 15 bases not matched to a gene; V was cut back by 6 bases and J by 11 bases. The data derive from a study of sequential checkpoint blockade in melanoma. The wider study: Arm A got nivolumab then ipilimumab; arm B the reverse, 1:1. Each arm's sequence ended with maintenance nivolumab.

The treatment is: randomized to nivolumab then ipilimumab (arm A) or the reverse (arm B). Sorted cells were live CD3+CD8+, lacking CD19 and CD56, from PBMCs. Profiling relied on immunoSEQ multiplex PCR, and the TCRdb table lists in-frame clones only, not all of them. Among 4,000 to 5,500 clones listed, over 65% were seen once. The clonotype comes from a human donor with melanoma. The rearrangement uses TRBV27 and TRBJ1-1, with TRBD1 identical over 7 bases. Sample: CD8+ T cells sorted from blood (inferred from file names), taken from a patient given nivolumab and ipilimumab in sequence. CDR3 sequence: CASSFLQGINNAFF. CDR3 bases: TGTGCCAGCAGCTTTCTACAGGGGATAAACAACGCTTTCTTT.